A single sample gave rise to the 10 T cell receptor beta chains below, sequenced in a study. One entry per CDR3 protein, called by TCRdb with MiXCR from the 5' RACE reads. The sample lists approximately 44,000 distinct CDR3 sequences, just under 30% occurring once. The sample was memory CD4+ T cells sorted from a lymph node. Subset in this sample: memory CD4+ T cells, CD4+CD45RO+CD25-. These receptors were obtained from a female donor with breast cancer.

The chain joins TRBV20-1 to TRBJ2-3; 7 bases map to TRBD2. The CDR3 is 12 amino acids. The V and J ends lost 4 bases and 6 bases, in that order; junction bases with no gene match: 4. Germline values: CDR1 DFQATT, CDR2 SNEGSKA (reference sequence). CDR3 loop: CSAKKLADTQYF. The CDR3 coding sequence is TGCAGTGCTAAAAAACTAGCGGATACGCAGTATTTT.

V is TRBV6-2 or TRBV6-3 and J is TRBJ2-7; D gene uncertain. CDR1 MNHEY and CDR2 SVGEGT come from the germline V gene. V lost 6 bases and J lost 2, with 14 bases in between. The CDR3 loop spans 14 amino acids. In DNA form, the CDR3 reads TGTGCCAGCAGCCGAAATGCCATCGCCTACGAGCAGTACTTC. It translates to CASSRNAIAYEQYF.

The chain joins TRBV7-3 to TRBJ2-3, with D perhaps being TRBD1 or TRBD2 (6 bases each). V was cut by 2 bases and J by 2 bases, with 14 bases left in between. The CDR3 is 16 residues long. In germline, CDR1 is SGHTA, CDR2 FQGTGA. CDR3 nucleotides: TGTGCCAGCAGCTTAGGGGTGGGGGGCCTCACAGATACGCAGTATTTT. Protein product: CASSLGVGGLTDTQYF. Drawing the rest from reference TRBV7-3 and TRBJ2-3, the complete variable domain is GAGVSQTPSNKVTEKGKYVELRCDPISGHTALYWYRQSLGQGPEFLIYFQGTGAADDSGLPNDRFFAVRPEGSVSTLKIQRTERGDSAVYLCASSLGVGGLTDTQYFGPGTRLTVL.

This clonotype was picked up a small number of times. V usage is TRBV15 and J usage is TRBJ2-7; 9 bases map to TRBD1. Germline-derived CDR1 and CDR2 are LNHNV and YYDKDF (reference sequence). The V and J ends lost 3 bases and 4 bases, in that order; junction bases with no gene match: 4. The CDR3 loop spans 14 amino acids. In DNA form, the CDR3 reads TGTGCCACCAGCAGTGGGGACAGGGAGTACGAGCAGTACTTC. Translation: CATSSGDREYEQYF. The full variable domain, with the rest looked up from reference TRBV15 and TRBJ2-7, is DAMVIQNPRYQVTQFGKPVTLSCSQTLNHNVMYWYQQKSSQAPKLLFHYYDKDFNNEADTPDNFQSRRPNTSFCFLDIRSPGLGDTAMYLCATSSGDREYEQYFGPGTRLTVT.

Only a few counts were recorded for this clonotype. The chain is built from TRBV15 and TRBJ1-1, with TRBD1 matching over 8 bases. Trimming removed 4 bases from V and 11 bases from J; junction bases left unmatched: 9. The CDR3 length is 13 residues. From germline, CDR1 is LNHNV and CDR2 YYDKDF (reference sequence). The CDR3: CATSTSRQGPAFF. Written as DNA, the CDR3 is TGTGCCACCAGCACCTCACGACAGGGGCCGGCTTTCTTT. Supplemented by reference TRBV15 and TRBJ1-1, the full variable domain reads DAMVIQNPRYQVTQFGKPVTLSCSQTLNHNVMYWYQQKSSQAPKLLFHYYDKDFNNEADTPDNFQSRRPNTSFCFLDIRSPGLGDTAMYLCATSTSRQGPAFFGQGTRLTVV.

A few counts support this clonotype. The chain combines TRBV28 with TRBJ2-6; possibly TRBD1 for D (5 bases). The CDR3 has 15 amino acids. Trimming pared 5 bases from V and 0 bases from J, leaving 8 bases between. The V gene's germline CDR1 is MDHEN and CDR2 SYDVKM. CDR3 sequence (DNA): TGTGCCAGCAGTAAAGACAGCTCTGGGGCCAACGTCCTGACTTTC. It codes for CASSKDSSGANVLTF.

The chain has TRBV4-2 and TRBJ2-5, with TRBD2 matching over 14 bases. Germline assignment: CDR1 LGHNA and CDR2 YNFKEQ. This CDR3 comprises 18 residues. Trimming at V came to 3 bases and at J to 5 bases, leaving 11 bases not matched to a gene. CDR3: CASSHARGTSGSDETQYF. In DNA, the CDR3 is TGTGCCAGCAGCCACGCACGGGGGACTAGCGGGAGTGATGAGACCCAGTACTTC.

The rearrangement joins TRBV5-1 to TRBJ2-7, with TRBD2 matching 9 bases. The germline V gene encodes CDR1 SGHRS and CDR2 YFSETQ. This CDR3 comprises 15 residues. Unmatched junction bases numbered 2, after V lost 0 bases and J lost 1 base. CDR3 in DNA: TGCGCCAGCAGCTTGGTCCTAGCGGGATCCTACGAGCAGTACTTC. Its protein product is CASSLVLAGSYEQYF.

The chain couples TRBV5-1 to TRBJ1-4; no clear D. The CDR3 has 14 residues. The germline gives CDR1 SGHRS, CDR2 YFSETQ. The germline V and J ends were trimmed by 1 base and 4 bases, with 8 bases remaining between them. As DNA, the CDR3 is TGCGCCAGCAGCTTGTCCAGTCGTAATGAAAAACTGTTTTTT. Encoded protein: CASSLSSRNEKLFF.

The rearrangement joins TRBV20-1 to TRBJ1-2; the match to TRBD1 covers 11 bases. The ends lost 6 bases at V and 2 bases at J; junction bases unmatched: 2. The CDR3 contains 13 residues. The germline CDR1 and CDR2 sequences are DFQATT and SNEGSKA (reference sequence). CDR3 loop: CSAGTGGNYGYTF. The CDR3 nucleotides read TGCAGTGCCGGGACAGGGGGAAACTATGGCTACACCTTC.